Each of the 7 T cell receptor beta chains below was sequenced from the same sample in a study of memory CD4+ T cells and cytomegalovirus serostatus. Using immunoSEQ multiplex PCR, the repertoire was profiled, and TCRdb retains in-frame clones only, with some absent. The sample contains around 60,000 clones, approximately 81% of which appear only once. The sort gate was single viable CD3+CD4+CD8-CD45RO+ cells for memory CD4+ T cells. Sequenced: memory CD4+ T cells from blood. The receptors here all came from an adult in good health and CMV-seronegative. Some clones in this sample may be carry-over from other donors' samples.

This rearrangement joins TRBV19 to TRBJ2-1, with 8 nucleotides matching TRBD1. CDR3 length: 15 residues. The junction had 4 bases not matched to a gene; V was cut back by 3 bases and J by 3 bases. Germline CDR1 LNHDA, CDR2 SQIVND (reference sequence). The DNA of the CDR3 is TGTGCCAGTAGTATGGGACAGGCTCACTACAATGAGCAGTTCTTC. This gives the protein CASSMGQAHYNEQFF.

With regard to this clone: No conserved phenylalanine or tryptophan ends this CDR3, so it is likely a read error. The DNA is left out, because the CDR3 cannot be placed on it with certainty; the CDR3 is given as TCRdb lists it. This chain's CDR3 is CASSLAQTSGRANG. The rearrangement joins TRBV7-2 to TRBJ2-7; the DNA was not compared with TRBD2, the D call given in the table. The CDR3 contains 14 residues when both ends are counted. CDR1 and CDR2 (germline): SGHTA, FQGNSA.

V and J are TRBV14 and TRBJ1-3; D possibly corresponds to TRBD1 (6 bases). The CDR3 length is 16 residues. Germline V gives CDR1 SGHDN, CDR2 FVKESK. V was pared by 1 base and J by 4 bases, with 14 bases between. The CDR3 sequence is CASSQGYAGAGNTIYF. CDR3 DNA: TGTGCCAGCAGCCAAGGCTATGCAGGGGCCGGAAACACCATATATTTT.

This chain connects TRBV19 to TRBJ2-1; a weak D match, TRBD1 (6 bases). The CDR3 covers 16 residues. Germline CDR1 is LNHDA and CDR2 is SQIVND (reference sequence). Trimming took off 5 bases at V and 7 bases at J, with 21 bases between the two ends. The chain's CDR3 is CASSLTTGTKGNEQFF. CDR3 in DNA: TGTGCCAGTAGTTTAACGACCGGGACAAAGGGTAATGAGCAGTTCTTC.

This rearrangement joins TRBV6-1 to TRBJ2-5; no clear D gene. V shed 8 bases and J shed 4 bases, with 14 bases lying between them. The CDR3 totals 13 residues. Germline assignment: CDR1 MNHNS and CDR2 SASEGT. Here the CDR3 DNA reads TGTGCCAGCGCCCGAGTCGGCGGAGAGACCCAGTACTTC. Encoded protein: CASARVGGETQYF.

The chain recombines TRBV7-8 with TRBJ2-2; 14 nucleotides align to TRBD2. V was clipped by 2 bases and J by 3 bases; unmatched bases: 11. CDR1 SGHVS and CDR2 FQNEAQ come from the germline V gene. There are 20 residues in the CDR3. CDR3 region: CASSLRGQGTSGRYTGELFF. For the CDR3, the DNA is TGTGCCAGCAGCTTACGGGGACAGGGGACTAGCGGGAGATACACCGGGGAGCTGTTTTTT.

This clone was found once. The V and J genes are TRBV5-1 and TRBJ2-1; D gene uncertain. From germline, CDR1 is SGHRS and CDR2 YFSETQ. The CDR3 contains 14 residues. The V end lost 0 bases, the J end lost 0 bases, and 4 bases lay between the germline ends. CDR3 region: CASSLDSSYNEQFF. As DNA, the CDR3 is TGCGCCAGCAGCTTGGATAGCTCCTACAATGAGCAGTTCTTC.